One TCR beta chain is described in this entry. The data originate from a study of blood T cell repertoires in COVID-19. Turning to the study itself: From the United States, Italy and Spain came samples of acute and convalescent COVID-19. T cells, B-cell-depleted T cells, or PBMCs provided the cDNA or gDNA that served as material.

Participants, about 18 to 95 years old, spanned fewer than 30 US areas. In the original processing: From reference gene primer amplification, estimates of nucleated cell counts were derived. TCRdb keeps only in-frame clones here, not all; method: immunoSEQ multiplex PCR. That table furnishes V, J and clone size, whereas the DNA furnished D and trimming. The sample carries about 260,000 clones, around four fifths recorded once. Germline V CDR1 and CDR2: SGHTA, FQGTGA. The CDR3 has 18 residues. V lost 5 bases and J lost 5, with 24 bases in between. The sequence derives from a man aged 25-40 years with acute COVID-19. The chain joins TRBV7-3 to TRBJ2-2; possible D gene TRBD2, 7 bases. Sequencing was carried out using PBMCs or T cells enriched from blood (not recorded which). CDR3 amino acids: CASSLQGGAGVKTGELFF. The DNA of the CDR3 is TGTGCCAGCAGCCTACAAGGGGGGGCCGGCGTAAAGACCGGGGAGCTGTTTTTT.